The 30 T cell receptor beta chains below were found in one sample sequenced in a study of T cells in Graves' hyperthyroidism and ophthalmopathy. Amplification of TCR beta CDR3 regions used RNA as the template. A first-round RT-PCR of the TCR CDR3 used the HTBI primer set. TCRdb re-derived calls from the multiplex PCR reads in MiXCR, one entry per CDR3 protein. The data contain about 420,000 distinct CDR3 sequences, around 16% of them singletons. Sequencing was carried out using blood. The receptor source for this set is a woman aged 18-29 years with Graves' hyperthyroidism.

This clonotype has at least ten counts. The CDR3 protein is CSVDGPNTGELFF. For the CDR3, the DNA is TGCAGCGTTGATGGCCCGAACACCGGGGAGCTGTTTTTT. The rearrangement joins TRBV29-1 to TRBJ2-2; D is unresolved. Deletions cut 3 bases from V and 0 bases from J, with 5 bases between. Germline V gene data show CDR1 as SQVTM and CDR2 as ANQGSEA. There are 13 residues in the CDR3.

This clonotype was seen many times. The chain uses TRBV15 and TRBJ2-5; no definite D call. The CDR3 has 11 residues. Per the germline V gene, CDR1 is LNHNV and CDR2 is YYDKDF (reference sequence). The V end was cut by 4 bases, the J end by 5 bases, with 5 bases between. CDR3 amino acids: CATSMGETQYF. CDR3 coding DNA: TGTGCCACCAGCATGGGGGAGACCCAGTACTTC.

This clonotype was recorded at least ten times. The V gene is TRBV13, the J gene TRBJ1-3; D remains unclear. Germline CDR1 PRHDT, CDR2 FYEKMQ (reference sequence). Trimming cost V 5 bases and J 2 bases, with 16 bases left between them. This CDR3 is 16 amino acids long. The CDR3 sequence is CASSASGSTAGNTIYF. CDR3 bases: TGTGCCAGCAGCGCCTCGGGGAGTACGGCTGGAAACACCATATATTTT.

This clonotype was found many times. Mismatch with germline at one junction end may stem from a read error. Here the CDR3 DNA reads TGTGCTAGCAGCCCCCGTCTGGGGGATACGCAGTATTTT. This encodes CASSPRLGDTQYF. V is TRBV7-7 and J is TRBJ2-3; D not certain. CDR1 and CDR2 from the germline V gene are SSHAT and FNYEAQ (reference sequence). The CDR3 totals 13 residues.

This rearrangement joins TRBV4-1 to TRBJ2-2, with 8 bases identical to TRBD1. This CDR3 region has 18 residues. J gave up 5 bases and V 0 bases, and 11 bases lay outside the gene matches. Germline V gene lookup returns CDR1 MGHRA and CDR2 YSYEKL. Here the CDR3 reads CASSQEDRVRPRTGELFF. In DNA, the CDR3 is TGCGCCAGCAGCCAAGAGGACAGGGTAAGGCCGCGGACCGGGGAGCTGTTTTTT.

This clonotype has only one observation. The chain recombines TRBV12-3 or TRBV12-4 with TRBJ1-1; the match to TRBD1 covers 9 bases. V lost 0 bases, J lost 5 bases, and 22 bases stayed unmatched. CDR3 size: 21 residues. The CDR3 loop reads CASSLAGHLGTGRKVGTEAFF. In DNA, the CDR3 is TGTGCCAGCAGTTTAGCGGGCCATCTGGGGACAGGGAGGAAAGTGGGAACTGAAGCTTTCTTT.

The V call is TRBV18, the J call TRBJ2-1, with D possibly being TRBD1 or TRBD2 (5 bases each). Trimming removed 2 bases from V and 4 bases from J, with 21 bases in between. The germline V gene has CDR1 KGHSH and CDR2 LQKENI. The CDR3 has 18 residues. The CDR3 loop reads CASSPRQIGGIQYNEQFF. CDR3 DNA sequence: TGTGCCAGCTCACCAAGGCAGATTGGGGGTATACAGTACAATGAGCAGTTCTTC.

In this sample, this clonotype turned up many times. The chain is built from TRBV7-2 and TRBJ2-3; weak D call: TRBD2 (7 bases). CDR1 SGHTA and CDR2 FQGNSA come from the germline V gene. The CDR3 runs 16 residues. Trimming pared 1 base from V and 5 bases from J, leaving 16 bases between. As DNA, the CDR3 is TGTGCCAGCAGCTTAGGTGGCGGGGGCCGTGGAGATACGCAGTATTTT. Its protein product is CASSLGGGGRGDTQYF.

This clonotype was counted at least ten times. This chain uses TRBV7-9 with TRBJ2-1; TRBD2 matches 9 bases. V trimming: 4 bases; J trimming: 6 bases; junction bases outside the gene matches: 19. The CDR3 length is 19 residues. Looked up from germline, CDR1 is SEHNR and CDR2 is FQNEAQ (reference sequence). CDR3: CASSSHKAVAGDSGNEQFF. The CDR3 region has the DNA TGTGCCAGCAGCTCCCACAAGGCGGTAGCGGGGGATAGCGGCAATGAGCAGTTCTTC.

This clonotype was picked up many times. V gene TRBV2 combines with J gene TRBJ1-2; 8 bases line up with TRBD1. Trimming cost V 7 bases and J 3 bases; bases outside gene matches: 7. The CDR3 runs 14 residues. Germline V lookup: CDR1 SNHLY, CDR2 FYNNEI. CDR3 protein: CASTSQGADYGYTF. The CDR3 coding sequence is TGTGCCAGCACCTCTCAGGGGGCGGACTATGGCTACACCTTC.

The chain recombines TRBV19 with TRBJ2-5; D remains ambiguous. Germline V CDR1 and CDR2: LNHDA, SQIVND (reference sequence). Deletions cut 3 bases from V and 9 bases from J, with 14 bases between. The CDR3 extends over 13 amino acids. The CDR3: CASSIPPGGAQYF. The CDR3 DNA is TGTGCCAGTAGTATTCCCCCCGGTGGGGCCCAGTACTTC.

V usage is TRBV18 and J usage is TRBJ2-2; 8 bases are a match to TRBD1. Germline V CDR1 and CDR2: KGHSH, LQKENI. After removal of 3 bases from V and 2 bases from J, the junction contained 5 bases not matched to a gene. The CDR3 consists of 16 residues. This CDR3 is CASSPRGQGNTGELFF. CDR3 bases: TGTGCCAGCTCACCGCGAGGACAGGGCAACACCGGGGAGCTGTTTTTT.

This clonotype was found a few times. The rearrangement links TRBV12-3 or TRBV12-4 to TRBJ1-2; 8 nucleotides line up with TRBD1. V trimming: 8 bases; J trimming: 8 bases; junction bases outside the gene matches: 7. CDR3 length: 12 residues. In nucleotides, the CDR3 is TGTGCCAGCGGTCAGGACAGGGCCGGCTACACCTTC. This sequence encodes CASGQDRAGYTF.

The chain combines TRBV10-3 with TRBJ2-7; D ambiguous. The germline V and J ends were trimmed by 3 bases and 0 bases, with 9 bases remaining between them. Germline CDR1 reads ENHRY; CDR2 reads SYGVKD. The length of the CDR3 is 14 residues. The CDR3 sequence is CAISEETSSYEQYF. The CDR3 nucleotides are TGTGCCATCAGTGAAGAGACCAGCTCCTACGAGCAGTACTTC.

This clonotype has at least ten counts. The V call is TRBV10-2, the J call TRBJ2-2; tentatively, D is TRBD2 (7 bases). V was trimmed by 6 bases and J by 2 bases, leaving 13 bases between them. The CDR3 has 15 amino acids. CDR1 and CDR2 from the germline V gene are WSHSY and SAAADI. CDR3 sequence (DNA): TGCGCCAGCAGGCCCTCGGGGGGCAACACCGGGGAGCTGTTTTTT. Protein product: CASRPSGGNTGELFF.

The sample holds many counts of this clonotype. V is TRBV6-2 or TRBV6-3 and J is TRBJ2-7; no definite D call. This CDR3 is 15 amino acids long. V was cut by 2 bases and J by 3 bases, with 14 bases left in between. Germline CDR1 is MNHEY and CDR2 is SVGEGT. In nucleotides, the CDR3 is TGTGCCAGCAGTTACGAACAGCCTACAGTCTACGAGCAGTACTTC. Translated, it gives CASSYEQPTVYEQYF.

This clonotype was counted at least ten times. V is TRBV2 and J is TRBJ2-2; TRBD2 matches at 7 bases. Germline loops: CDR1 SNHLY, CDR2 FYNNEI. The V segment lost 7 bases and the J segment 4 bases; nucleotides outside the gene matches: 6. This CDR3 contains 14 residues. CDR3 loop: CASNSGGGTGELFF. For the CDR3, the DNA is TGTGCCAGCAATAGTGGGGGGGGCACCGGGGAGCTGTTTTTT.

The chain uses TRBV9 and TRBJ2-7; D not resolved. The length of the CDR3 is 12 residues. Germline V gives CDR1 SGDLS, CDR2 YYNGEE. V shed 0 bases and J shed 2 bases, with 3 bases lying between them. The CDR3 region is CASSVGTYEQYF. As DNA, the CDR3 is TGTGCCAGCAGCGTAGGAACCTACGAGCAGTACTTC.

The sample holds many counts of this clonotype. V usage is TRBV13 and J usage is TRBJ2-3; D not certain. V was trimmed by 7 bases and J by 5 bases, leaving 13 bases between them. CDR1 is PRHDT, CDR2 FYEKMQ, per germline (reference sequence). The CDR3 totals 13 residues. CDR3 DNA: TGTGCCAGCAACTTCTTGAATGAAGATACGCAGTATTTT. This sequence encodes CASNFLNEDTQYF.

This clonotype came up many times. The chain employs TRBV6-1 and TRBJ2-7, with D possibly called TRBD1 or TRBD2 (6 bases each). This CDR3 has 17 amino acids. The germline gives CDR1 MNHNS, CDR2 SASEGT. V was shortened by 7 bases and J by 2 bases, with 24 bases between the two germline ends. The CDR3 region is CASTPYMGRGQAYEQYF. CDR3 coding DNA: TGTGCCAGCACCCCTTATATGGGGCGGGGACAAGCCTACGAGCAGTACTTC.

In its sample, this clonotype was seen many times. The V call is TRBV11-1, the J call TRBJ2-3; D is undetermined. Per germline, CDR1 SGHAT and CDR2 FQDESV (reference sequence). The CDR3 spans 15 residues. V dropped 4 bases and J dropped 1 base, with 12 bases sitting between them. This CDR3 is CASSSRRPGTDTQYF. CDR3 DNA sequence: TGTGCCAGCAGCTCGCGGCGGCCCGGCACAGATACGCAGTATTTT.

This clonotype was recorded a few times. The chain recombines TRBV27 with TRBJ1-4; D perhaps matches TRBD1 (6 bases). This CDR3 comprises 14 residues. Trimming removed 7 bases from V and 7 bases from J, with 16 bases in between. Germline-derived CDR1 and CDR2 are MNHEY and SMNVEV (reference sequence). CDR3 protein: CASTDGPGVEKLFF. DNA of the CDR3: TGTGCCAGCACCGACGGGCCAGGGGTTGAAAAACTGTTTTTT.

The rearrangement joins TRBV12-3 or TRBV12-4 to TRBJ2-3; no definite D call. There are 13 residues in the CDR3. The ends were cut back, 6 bases at V and 1 base at J, with 8 bases in the middle. This CDR3 reads CASRPKGTDTQYF. Written as DNA, the CDR3 is TGTGCCAGCAGGCCAAAGGGCACAGATACGCAGTATTTT.

This clonotype came up many times. The chain combines TRBV10-3 with TRBJ2-7, with 9 bases aligning to TRBD2. V shed 6 bases, J shed 0 bases, and the junction held 12 bases outside the gene matches. Germline CDR1 and CDR2: ENHRY and SYGVKD. The CDR3 length is 17 residues. Here the CDR3 DNA reads TGTGCCATCAGGGTAGCGGGAGAGGCTCGGAGCTCCTACGAGCAGTACTTC. Its protein product is CAIRVAGEARSSYEQYF.

Remarks on this clonotype: This may arise from a read error, as a much more abundant clone is one base away. The genes are TRBV28 and TRBJ2-3; D possibly corresponds to TRBD1 (6 bases). The length of the CDR3 is 15 residues. V lost 3 bases to trimming and J lost 1 base, with 11 bases between them. From germline, CDR1 is MDHEN and CDR2 SYDVKM. CDR3 sequence: CASSFPGVRTDTQYF. Written as DNA, the CDR3 is TGTGCCAGCAGTTTTCCAGGGGTCCGCACAGATACGCAGTATTTT.

This clonotype was found a few times. A much larger clone lies one base from this, so it may be a read error. The genes are TRBV5-1 and TRBJ1-2, with TRBD1 matching over 12 bases. Germline CDR1 is SGHRS and CDR2 is YFSETQ. There are 16 residues in the CDR3. The CDR3 loop is CANSSNPGQGANGYTF. The CDR3 region has the DNA TGCGCCAACAGCTCTAACCCGGGACAGGGGGCGAATGGCTACACCTTC.

Ten or more counts support this clonotype. The chain joins TRBV14 to TRBJ2-2, with D hard to call. CDR1 is SGHDN, CDR2 FVKESK, per germline. CDR3 length equals 12 residues. V lost 1 base and J lost 6, with 3 bases in between. The DNA of the CDR3 is TGTGCCAGCAGCCAAGTGGCCGGGGAGCTGTTTTTT. It is translated as CASSQVAGELFF.

This chain joins TRBV19 and TRBJ1-4; D possibly corresponds to TRBD1 (5 bases). Germline V gene data show CDR1 as LNHDA and CDR2 as SQIVND (reference sequence). This CDR3 region has 15 residues. V shed 5 bases and J shed 0 bases, with 10 bases lying between them. The CDR3 DNA reads TGTGCCAGTAGTCAACAGGTTTCAACTAATGAAAAACTGTTTTTT. Translated: CASSQQVSTNEKLFF.

This sequence joins TRBV10-1 and TRBJ2-1; tentative D call: TRBD2 (6 bases). Germline V CDR1 and CDR2: WNHNN, SYGVQD (reference sequence). The length of the CDR3 is 14 residues. The V gene lost 10 bases and the J gene lost 9 bases, with 22 bases spanning the gap. The CDR3 protein is CATNRDSGAIEQFF. The CDR3 DNA follows: TGCGCCACCAACCGGGACTCCGGGGCGATTGAGCAGTTCTTC.

The J gene is TRBJ2-7, the V gene TRBV19; no definite D call. Germline CDR1 reads LNHDA; CDR2 reads SQIVND (reference sequence). The CDR3 runs 14 residues. With 5 bases removed from V and 2 bases from J, the gap between germline ends came to 13 bases. CDR3 sequence (DNA): TGTGCCAGTAGTCCGGCAGCCGGCACCTACGAGCAGTACTTC. Encoded protein: CASSPAAGTYEQYF.